Each of the 27 T cell receptor beta chains below was sequenced from the same sample in a study of CD4 T cells in relation to SARS-CoV-2 and coronaviruses. Which antigens these TCRs recognize remains unknown. The repertoire was sequenced with immunoSEQ multiplex PCR; TCRdb's copy has only in-frame clones and lacks some. The sample includes around 25,000 clones, roughly 76% of them seen just once. CD4+ T cells from unexposed donors were obtained before the COVID-19 pandemic (2011-2018). The cells were cultured for less than twelve days before CD4+ T cells were isolated. Specimen: CD4+ T cells from PBMCs, cultured in vitro. Receptors originate from a human donor in good health.

V is TRBV19 and J is TRBJ2-7; 13 nucleotides agree with TRBD2. After removal of 4 bases from V and 3 bases from J, the junction contained 3 bases not matched to a gene. The germline V gene has CDR1 LNHDA and CDR2 SQIVND (reference sequence). This CDR3 region has 15 residues. Here the CDR3 DNA reads TGTGCCAGTAGTAGGGGACTAGCGGGACTCTACGAGCAGTACTTC. Its translation is CASSRGLAGLYEQYF.

In nucleotides, the CDR3 is TGTGCCATCAGGGTAGAGGTGAACACTGAAGCTTTCTTT. It is translated as CAIRVEVNTEAFF. The chain links TRBV10-3 to TRBJ1-1, with D hard to call. Germline-derived CDR1 and CDR2 are ENHRY and SYGVKD. CDR3 size: 13 residues. The V and J ends lost 6 bases and 0 bases respectively, with 8 bases between them.

The chain recombines TRBV6-5 with TRBJ1-1; D is perhaps TRBD1 (6 bases). The CDR3 is 14 amino acids. With 7 bases removed from V and 5 bases from J, the gap between germline ends came to 17 bases. Germline V lookup: CDR1 MNHEY, CDR2 SVGAGI. CDR3 protein: CASTGGAAGTEAFF. The CDR3 region has the DNA TGTGCCAGCACGGGGGGCGCCGCGGGAACTGAAGCTTTCTTT.

V and J are TRBV30 and TRBJ1-6; 12 bases map to TRBD1. Germline V gene sequence: CDR1 GTSNPN, CDR2 SVGIG (reference sequence). This CDR3 region has 14 residues. The ends lost 1 base at V and 10 bases at J; junction bases unmatched: 2. Written as DNA, the CDR3 is TGTGCCTGGAGTGGGGGACAGGGGGCCTCACCCCTCCACTTT. This gives the protein CAWSGGQGASPLHF.

The chain combines TRBV28 with TRBJ1-5; no firm D call. V was cut by 2 bases and J by 3 bases, with 8 bases left in between. In germline, CDR1 is MDHEN, CDR2 SYDVKM. CDR3 length equals 14 residues. The CDR3 region has the DNA TGTGCCAGCAGTTTAGGGCAGATCAATCAGCCCCAGCATTTT. This sequence encodes CASSLGQINQPQHF.

The rearrangement uses TRBV11-2 and TRBJ2-3, with TRBD1 as a possible D gene (5 bases). The CDR3 runs to 16 residues. V lost 5 bases to trimming and J lost 4 bases, with 19 bases between them. Germline lookup yields CDR1 SGHAT and CDR2 FQNNGV. In DNA, the CDR3 is TGTGCCAGCAGCGGCGTGGGGCCTCGAGGCGCAGATACGCAGTATTTT. It translates to CASSGVGPRGADTQYF. The full variable domain, rest sourced from reference TRBV11-2 and TRBJ2-3, is EAGVAQSPRYKIIEKRQSVAFWCNPISGHATLYWYQQILGQGPKLLIQFQNNGVVDDSQLPKDRFSAERLKGVDSTLKIQPAKLEDSAVYLCASSGVGPRGADTQYFGPGTRLTVL.

About this clone itself: An end of the junction does not agree with germline; a read error may underlie this. V gene TRBV7-7 combines with J gene TRBJ2-7; 10 bases are shared with TRBD1. The CDR3 runs 16 residues. Germline values: CDR1 SSHAT, CDR2 FNYEAQ (reference sequence). The DNA for the CDR3 is TGTGCTAGCAGCTTAGGGGTCGGGACAGGGGAGCACGAGCAGTACTTC. As protein: CASSLGVGTGEHEQYF.

V and J are TRBV3-1 (or the pseudogene TRBV3-2) and TRBJ2-5, with 9 bases identical to TRBD2. The V segment lost 1 base and the J segment 1 base; nucleotides outside the gene matches: 4. Germline loops: CDR1 LGHDT, CDR2 YNNKEL (reference sequence). The length of the CDR3 is 16 residues. The CDR3 DNA sequence: TGTGCCAGCAGCCAAGGAGCGGGGGGAGTCCAAGAGACCCAGTACTTC. It yields the protein CASSQGAGGVQETQYF.

The gene calls are TRBV28 and TRBJ2-3; D is possibly TRBD2 (6 bases). The germline V gene has CDR1 MDHEN and CDR2 SYDVKM. The CDR3 sequence is 14 residues long. Deletions cut 7 bases from V and 6 bases from J, with 17 bases between. CDR3 sequence reads: CASNLDRGLDTQYF. As DNA, the CDR3 is TGTGCCAGCAACTTAGATCGGGGGTTGGATACGCAGTATTTT.

The V call is TRBV30, the J call TRBJ2-1; D possibly corresponds to TRBD2 (5 bases). The length of the CDR3 is 12 residues. The V end was cut by 0 bases, the J end by 10 bases, with 10 bases between. Germline CDR1 and CDR2: GTSNPN and SVGIG (reference sequence). The CDR3 coding sequence is TGTGCCTGGAGTGTCCATCGCGGGGAGCAGTTCTTC. Amino acid sequence: CAWSVHRGEQFF.

This chain connects TRBV7-2 to TRBJ1-2, with a possible D match to TRBD1 (5 bases). Trimming removed 5 bases from V and 6 bases from J, with 13 bases in between. The CDR3 length is 13 residues. Germline-derived CDR1 and CDR2 are SGHTA and FQGNSA. CDR3 DNA: TGTGCCAGCAGCACTAGGGGCGGGGATGGCTACACCTTC. This gives the protein CASSTRGGDGYTF.

The chain joins TRBV4-2 to TRBJ1-3, with 8 bases that match TRBD1. Germline loops: CDR1 LGHNA, CDR2 YNFKEQ. Unmatched junction bases numbered 12, after V lost 1 base and J lost 4 bases. This CDR3 has 18 amino acids. The CDR3 is CASSQASDRGLPGNTIYF. The CDR3 DNA sequence: TGTGCCAGCAGCCAAGCGAGCGACAGGGGCTTGCCGGGAAACACCATATATTTT.

The chain carries TRBV6-2 or TRBV6-3 and TRBJ2-3; TRBD2 matches 9 bases. The ends lost 5 bases at V and 2 bases at J; junction bases unmatched: 8. There are 16 residues in the CDR3. Germline assignment: CDR1 MNHEY and CDR2 SVGEGT. The CDR3 here is CASSPTTSGFTDTQYF. The DNA of the CDR3 is TGTGCCAGCAGTCCCACGACTAGCGGATTCACAGATACGCAGTATTTT.

V is TRBV7-2 and J is TRBJ1-1; tentatively, D is TRBD1 (6 bases). The CDR3 has 13 residues. Trimming stripped 10 bases from V and 0 bases from J, with 12 bases between. Germline CDR1 and CDR2: SGHTA and FQGNSA. CDR3 coding DNA: TGTGCCACTCAGCAGGGGATGAACACTGAAGCTTTCTTT. Protein sequence: CATQQGMNTEAFF.

The chain has TRBV7-2 and TRBJ2-1; a weak D match, TRBD1 (6 bases). Trimming removed 3 bases from V and 8 bases from J, with 11 bases in between. This CDR3 is built from 13 residues. CDR1 and CDR2 from the germline V gene are SGHTA and FQGNSA. DNA of the CDR3: TGTGCCAGCAGCTTTGGGGGCCAGGATGAGCAGTTCTTC. This codes for CASSFGGQDEQFF.

The CDR3: CASSSTGVNTEAFF. CDR3 nucleotides: TGTGCCAGCAGCTCTACAGGGGTTAACACTGAAGCTTTCTTT. The J gene is TRBJ1-1, the V gene TRBV2; 7 bases are a match to TRBD1. CDR1 is SNHLY, CDR2 FYNNEI, per germline. V was clipped by 6 bases and J by 2 bases; unmatched bases: 6. The CDR3 extends over 14 amino acids. Variable domain in full (rest from reference TRBV2 and TRBJ1-1): EPEVTQTPSHQVTQMGQEVILRCVPISNHLYFYWYRQILGQKVEFLVSFYNNEISEKSEIFDDQFSVERPDGSNFTLKIRSTKLEDSAMYFCASSSTGVNTEAFFGQGTRLTVV.

This chain links TRBV9 with TRBJ1-6; D is unclear. Germline V gives CDR1 SGDLS, CDR2 YYNGEE. V lost 4 bases and J 0 bases, leaving 5 bases between the germline ends. CDR3 length equals 14 residues. CDR3 bases: TGTGCCAGCAGCTTGAGCTCCTATAATTCACCCCTCCACTTT. It translates to CASSLSSYNSPLHF.

This clone was seen only a few times. The chain joins TRBV30 to TRBJ1-3; D not resolved. Trimming removed 0 bases at V and 1 base at J, with 4 bases between. This CDR3 is 13 amino acids long. CDR1 GTSNPN and CDR2 SVGIG come from the germline V gene (reference sequence). CDR3 in DNA: TGTGCCTGGAGTGTCCAATCTGGAAACACCATATATTTT. Its protein product is CAWSVQSGNTIYF.

The chain combines TRBV2 with TRBJ2-3; D call uncertain. Per germline, CDR1 SNHLY and CDR2 FYNNEI. The V and J ends lost 7 bases and 3 bases respectively, with 20 bases between them. The CDR3 loop spans 16 amino acids. The CDR3 nucleotides are TGTGCCAGCATATTCGAGAGAATCGGCAGGACAGATACGCAGTATTTT. It is translated as CASIFERIGRTDTQYF.

This chain joins TRBV2 and TRBJ2-3; a weak D match, TRBD1 (6 bases). The germline V and J ends were trimmed by 6 bases and 2 bases, with 12 bases remaining between them. Germline V gene lookup returns CDR1 SNHLY and CDR2 FYNNEI. There are 14 residues in the CDR3. The CDR3 loop is CASSQGQLTDTQYF. The CDR3 coding sequence is TGTGCCAGCAGCCAGGGGCAGCTCACAGATACGCAGTATTTT.

This clone showed up just a few times. V and J are TRBV18 and TRBJ1-1; D is undetermined. This CDR3 contains 15 residues. V was clipped by 2 bases and J by 1 base, with 11 bases between them. Germline V gene data show CDR1 as KGHSH and CDR2 as LQKENI. CDR3 sequence (DNA): TGTGCCAGCTCACCAGAGACAAGGTCGAACACTGAAGCTTTCTTT. It encodes CASSPETRSNTEAFF. Complete variable domain (other parts from reference TRBV18 and TRBJ1-1): NAGVMQNPRHLVRRRGQEARLRCSPMKGHSHVYWYRQLPEEGLKFMVYLQKENIIDESGMPKERFSAEFPKEGPSILRIQQVVRGDSAAYFCASSPETRSNTEAFFGQGTRLTVV.

The chain links TRBV30 to TRBJ2-5; 8 bases align to TRBD1. This CDR3 spans 12 amino acids. The germline V gene encodes CDR1 GTSNPN and CDR2 SVGIG (reference sequence). The V segment lost 4 bases and the J segment 5 bases; nucleotides outside the gene matches: 3. CDR3 region: CAWTGGSETQYF. DNA of the CDR3: TGTGCCTGGACAGGGGGCTCGGAGACCCAGTACTTC.

V and J are TRBV5-1 and TRBJ2-1; 11 nucleotides line up with TRBD2. CDR1 is SGHRS, CDR2 YFSETQ, per germline. The CDR3 is 17 residues long. With 0 bases clipped from V and 6 bases from J, the junction kept 8 bases outside the gene matches. CDR3 sequence (DNA): TGCGCCAGCAGCTTGGAGCCGCTAGCGGGGGGTTTCAATGAGCAGTTCTTC. Protein product: CASSLEPLAGGFNEQFF.

The chain couples TRBV6-4 to TRBJ1-1, with a possible D match to TRBD1 (5 bases). V was trimmed by 4 bases and J by 0 bases, leaving 15 bases between them. Germline loops: CDR1 MRHNA, CDR2 SNTAGT. The CDR3 length is 16 residues. The CDR3 spells CASSGPWKGMNTEAFF. CDR3 coding DNA: TGTGCCAGCAGTGGTCCCTGGAAGGGGATGAACACTGAAGCTTTCTTT.

This chain connects TRBV5-1 to TRBJ2-5; no reliable D call. The CDR3 is made up of 13 amino acids. Trimming removed 0 bases from V and 2 bases from J, with 5 bases in between. The germline CDR1 and CDR2 sequences are SGHRS and YFSETQ. CDR3 sequence (DNA): TGCGCCAGCAGCTTGGTTCTACAAGAGACCCAGTACTTC. Its translation: CASSLVLQETQYF.

The gene calls are TRBV7-2 and TRBJ1-2; tentatively, D is TRBD1 (6 bases). The germline gives CDR1 SGHTA, CDR2 FQGNSA. This CDR3 has 12 residues. The germline V and J ends were trimmed by 2 bases and 5 bases, with 6 bases remaining between them. The CDR3 DNA reads as TGTGCCAGCAGCTTACAGGGGTATGGCTACACCTTC. Protein: CASSLQGYGYTF.

The rearrangement links TRBV9 to TRBJ2-2, with no clear D. Trimming shortened V by 5 bases and J by 0 bases, and 14 bases separated the two germline ends. CDR3 size: 16 residues. Germline CDR1 reads SGDLS; CDR2 reads YYNGEE. CDR3 bases: TGTGCCAGCAGTGCCTCAAGGAGAGCGAACACCGGGGAGCTGTTTTTT. This gives the protein CASSASRRANTGELFF. Filled out from reference TRBV9 and TRBJ2-2, the complete variable domain reads DSGVTQTPKHLITATGQRVTLRCSPRSGDLSVYWYQQSLDQGLQFLIQYYNGEERAKGNILERFSAQQFPDLHSELNLSSLELGDSALYFCASSASRRANTGELFFGEGSRLTVL.